Listed below are T cell receptor beta chains from one sample, sequenced in a study of T cell responses to AZD1222 COVID-19 vaccine. Only in-frame clones appear in the TCRdb table, and some are missing; sequencing was by immunoSEQ multiplex PCR. The top ten hold over 7.5% of the sample, which has about 73,000 clones, approximately 89% seen once. The sample consisted of peripheral blood, taken 28 days after the second AZD1222 dose. These receptors all come from an adult who received the AZD1222 COVID-19 vaccine. Both conserved end residues are part of each CDR3. Fields, in order: J gene, V gene, CDR3 protein.

J gene: TRBJ2-3
V gene: TRBV24-1
CDR3 protein: CATSDSTSGGPTDTQYF

J gene: TRBJ2-3
V gene: TRBV5-1
CDR3 protein: CASSPGLAGGPNTDTQYF

J gene: TRBJ2-1
V gene: TRBV19
CDR3 protein: CATGTGFLSEQFF

J gene: TRBJ1-4
V gene: TRBV2
CDR3 protein: CASSERAAALNEKLFF

J gene: TRBJ1-1
V gene: TRBV19
CDR3 protein: CASSITTGNTEAFF

J gene: TRBJ2-1
V gene: TRBV11-2
CDR3 protein: CASSPRPTAGEQFF

J gene: TRBJ2-2
V gene: TRBV7-2
CDR3 protein: CASSPRGTSYPGELFF

J gene: TRBJ1-1
V gene: TRBV19
CDR3 protein: CASSIRGRGLSRTNTNTEAFF

J gene: TRBJ2-3
V gene: TRBV2
CDR3 protein: CASTPDYSSTDTQYF

J gene: TRBJ2-1
V gene: TRBV10-3
CDR3 protein: CAIGAGTRAGNEQFF

J gene: TRBJ1-4
V gene: TRBV7-9
CDR3 protein: CAAGRTNEKLFF

J gene: TRBJ2-7
V gene: TRBV27
CDR3 protein: CASSLGDLGAGRVQYF

J gene: TRBJ1-3
V gene: TRBV6-5
CDR3 protein: CASSYSSRGSGNTIYF

J gene: TRBJ2-1
V gene: TRBV20-1
CDR3 protein: CSALGNEQFF

J gene: TRBJ1-2
V gene: TRBV14
CDR3 protein: CASSQVGGPTYGYTF

J gene: TRBJ1-1
V gene: TRBV5-4
CDR3 protein: CASRRSGGMNTEAFF

J gene: TRBJ2-5
V gene: TRBV5-1
CDR3 protein: CASSPAGQGLGETQYF

J gene: TRBJ2-7
V gene: TRBV7-9
CDR3 protein: CASSLGAGSQEQYF

J gene: TRBJ1-3
V gene: TRBV7-2
CDR3 protein: CASTLGTGRNTIYF

J gene: TRBJ1-6
V gene: TRBV7-3
CDR3 protein: CASSRTGRNSPLHF

J gene: TRBJ2-1
V gene: TRBV9
CDR3 protein: CASSVVHNEQFF

J gene: TRBJ1-2
V gene: TRBV21-1
CDR3 protein: CASSKVRAPQGRDNGYTF

J gene: TRBJ2-3
V gene: TRBV5-4
CDR3 protein: CASSPTAGITDTQYF

J gene: TRBJ2-5
V gene: TRBV27
CDR3 protein: CASSRGPGPQETQYF

J gene: TRBJ1-5
V gene: TRBV6-2/TRBV6-3
CDR3 protein: CASSIGGGLQPQHF

J gene: TRBJ1-2
V gene: TRBV6-5
CDR3 protein: CASSLDWNYGYTF

J gene: TRBJ2-7
V gene: TRBV5-5
CDR3 protein: CASSSYLTTESSYEQYF

J gene: TRBJ2-5
V gene: TRBV5-1
CDR3 protein: CASSFGTVRETQYF

J gene: TRBJ1-6
V gene: TRBV28
CDR3 protein: CASTGPYNSPLHF

J gene: TRBJ1-2
V gene: TRBV29-1
CDR3 protein: CSVDGTGGYGYTF

J gene: TRBJ2-1
V gene: TRBV6-1
CDR3 protein: CASSATSGTGYNEQFF